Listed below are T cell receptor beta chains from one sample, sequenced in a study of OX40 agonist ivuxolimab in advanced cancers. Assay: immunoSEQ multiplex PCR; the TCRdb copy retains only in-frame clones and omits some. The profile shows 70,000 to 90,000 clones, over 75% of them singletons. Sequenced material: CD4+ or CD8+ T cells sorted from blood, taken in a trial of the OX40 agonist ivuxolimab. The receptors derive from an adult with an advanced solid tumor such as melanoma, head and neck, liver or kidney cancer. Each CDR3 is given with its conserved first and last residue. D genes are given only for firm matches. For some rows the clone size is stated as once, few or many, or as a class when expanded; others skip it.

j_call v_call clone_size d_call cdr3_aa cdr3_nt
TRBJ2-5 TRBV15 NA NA CATSRDVGGGEETQYF TGTGCCACCAGCAGAGATGTAGGTGGAGGGGAAGAGACCCAGTACTTC
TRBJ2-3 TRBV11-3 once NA CASSFGRERADTQYF TGTGCCAGCAGCTTCGGTCGAGAACGGGCAGATACGCAGTATTTT
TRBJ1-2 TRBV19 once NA CASSIDPTEYYGYTF TGTGCCAGTAGTATAGATCCGACGGAATACTATGGCTACACCTTC
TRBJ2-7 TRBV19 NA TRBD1 CASSIETTGEDEQYF TGTGCCAGTAGTATTGAAACGACAGGGGAGGACGAGCAGTACTTC
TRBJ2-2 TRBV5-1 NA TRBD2 CASSGLAGVVGELFF TGCGCCAGCAGCGGATTAGCGGGAGTGGTCGGGGAGCTGTTTTTT
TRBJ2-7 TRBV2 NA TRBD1 CASRGQGSAEQYF TGTGCCAGCCGGGGACAGGGATCGGCCGAGCAGTACTTC
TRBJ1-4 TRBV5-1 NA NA CASSRATNEKLFF TGCGCCAGCAGCAGGGCAACTAATGAAAAACTGTTTTTT
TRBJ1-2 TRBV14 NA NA CASSQVGAEVGGYTF TGTGCCAGCAGCCAAGTGGGGGCAGAAGTTGGTGGCTACACCTTC
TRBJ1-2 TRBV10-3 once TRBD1 CATLGQGEDGYTF TGTGCCACTTTGGGACAGGGCGAAGACGGCTACACCTTC
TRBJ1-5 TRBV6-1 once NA CASSVEGLGNQPQHF TGTGCCAGCAGTGTCGAGGGGTTAGGCAATCAGCCCCAGCATTTT
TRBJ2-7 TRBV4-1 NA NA CASSQDWLALSYEQYF TGCGCCAGCAGCCAAGACTGGCTAGCGCTTTCCTACGAGCAGTACTTC